Presented here are 11 T cell receptor beta chains from one specimen sequenced in a study of shared clonotypes between healthy human individuals. Libraries were prepared by immunoSEQ multiplex PCR; TCRdb keeps only in-frame clonotypes and omits some of them. The top ten clones hold approximately 0.9% of a sample with 850,000 to 1,100,000 clones, approximately 80% of them seen once. The sequenced sample consisted of memory CD4+ T cells from PBMCs. This sample's subset: CD45RA-negative fraction. The origin of the receptors is a man younger than 30 in good health. Some clones in this sample may be carry-over from other donors' samples.

The chain has TRBV10-3 and TRBJ1-1; TRBD1 agrees at 9 bases. The CDR3 is made up of 12 amino acids. CDR1 and CDR2 from the germline V gene are ENHRY and SYGVKD. V dropped 10 bases and J dropped 8; count of bases not matched to a gene: 8. CDR3 in amino acids: CATRDRDLEAFF. CDR3 in DNA: TGTGCCACCCGGGACAGGGATCTAGAAGCTTTCTTT.

The rearrangement links TRBV29-1 to TRBJ2-1; TRBD1 matches 10 bases. J was trimmed by 7 bases and V by 7 bases; bases with no gene match: 4. CDR1 is SQVTM and CDR2 is ANQGSEA in the germline V gene. There are 12 residues in the CDR3. CDR3 loop: CSEGTGVNEQFF. The CDR3 DNA is TGCAGCGAAGGGACAGGGGTTAATGAGCAGTTCTTC.

The J gene is TRBJ1-3, the V gene TRBV18; TRBD1 agrees at 7 bases. The CDR3 runs to 18 residues. The germline CDR1 and CDR2 sequences are KGHSH and LQKENI. The V gene end was trimmed by 4 bases and the J gene end by 0 bases; junction bases not matched to a gene: 12. This chain's CDR3 is CASSRGILQGNSGNTIYF. The CDR3 region has the DNA TGTGCCAGCTCACGAGGAATCCTACAGGGGAACTCTGGAAACACCATATATTTT. Full variable domain (remainder filled in from reference TRBV18 and TRBJ1-3): NAGVMQNPRHLVRRRGQEARLRCSPMKGHSHVYWYRQLPEEGLKFMVYLQKENIIDESGMPKERFSAEFPKEGPSILRIQQVVRGDSAAYFCASSRGILQGNSGNTIYFGEGSWLTVV.

The chain carries TRBV6-1 and TRBJ1-1; D ambiguous. Trimming stripped 5 bases from V and 2 bases from J, with 12 bases between. There are 14 residues in the CDR3. In germline, CDR1 is MNHNS, CDR2 SASEGT. CDR3 sequence reads: CASSTLTANTEAFF. CDR3 sequence (DNA): TGTGCCAGCAGTACCCTGACTGCAAACACTGAAGCTTTCTTT.

This clone was seen many times. The chain is built from TRBV7-3 and TRBJ2-2, with 13 bases aligning to TRBD2. The CDR3 length is 17 residues. Germline V gene lookup returns CDR1 SGHTA and CDR2 FQGTGA. V dropped 2 bases and J dropped 2; count of bases not matched to a gene: 2. CDR3 region: CASSLPGLAGNTGELFF. DNA of the CDR3: TGTGCCAGCAGCTTACCGGGACTAGCGGGAAACACCGGGGAGCTGTTTTTT.

V gene TRBV10-1 combines with J gene TRBJ2-2, with 12 nucleotides matching TRBD2. Trimming removed 6 bases from V and 5 bases from J; junction bases left unmatched: 4. The length of the CDR3 is 15 residues. Germline CDR1 and CDR2: WNHNN and SYGVQD (reference sequence). The CDR3 protein is CASSRTSGRTGELFF. The CDR3 DNA reads TGCGCCAGCAGCCGAACTAGCGGGAGGACCGGGGAGCTGTTTTTT.

The rearrangement joins TRBV11-2 to TRBJ2-5; 7 bases are a match to TRBD1. Trimming cost V 4 bases and J 5 bases; bases outside gene matches: 7. CDR1 is SGHAT, CDR2 FQNNGV, per germline. The CDR3 runs to 14 residues. The DNA of the CDR3 is TGTGCCAGCAGCTCACTGACAGGGTTGGAGACCCAGTACTTC. Translating it yields CASSSLTGLETQYF.

This chain uses TRBV5-1 with TRBJ2-1, with D possibly TRBD2 on 5 matching bases. This CDR3 region has 16 residues. Germline loops: CDR1 SGHRS, CDR2 YFSETQ. Trimming cost V 4 bases and J 3 bases, with 17 bases left between them. Here the CDR3 reads CASSQKTTLGYNEQFF. DNA for the CDR3: TGCGCCAGCAGCCAAAAGACTACCCTCGGCTACAATGAGCAGTTCTTC.

The CDR3 reads CASSLDSLPGTAHQPQHF. The CDR3 DNA follows: TGTGCCAGCAGCTTAGATAGTCTGCCTGGGACAGCTCATCAGCCCCAGCATTTT. The chain links TRBV11-3 to TRBJ1-5, with 7 nucleotides matching TRBD1. Germline CDR1 SGHNT, CDR2 YENEEA. The CDR3 length is 18 residues. With 0 bases clipped from V and 5 bases from J, the junction kept 13 bases outside the gene matches.

The chain recombines TRBV15 with TRBJ2-7; 10 nucleotides agree with TRBD2. V lost 2 bases and J lost 3; bases outside the gene matches: 16. Per germline, CDR1 LNHNV and CDR2 YYDKDF (reference sequence). The CDR3 sequence is 19 residues long. The CDR3 DNA sequence: TGTGCCACCAGCAGACCTTACCCTAGCGGGAGCGGGGGGAGCTACGAGCAGTACTTC. Its protein is CATSRPYPSGSGGSYEQYF.

The chain recombines TRBV28 with TRBJ1-5; D possibly corresponds to TRBD1 (5 bases). CDR1 and CDR2 (germline): MDHEN, SYDVKM. V gave up 10 bases and J gave up 7 bases, with 26 bases separating them. There are 16 residues in the CDR3. CDR3 nucleotide sequence: TGTGCCACTTTTACTTCTCATGGGGGGGTATTCCAGCCCCAGCATTTT. Protein product: CATFTSHGGVFQPQHF.